This T cell receptor beta chain emerged from a study of blood T cell repertoires in COVID-19. Across the study: Samples taken during acute and convalescent COVID-19 were collected in the United States, Italy and Spain. T cells, B-cell-depleted T cells, or PBMCs supplied cDNA or gDNA.

CDR3 size: 13 residues. Germline CDR1 and CDR2: MGHRA and YSYEKL. The ends were cut back, 1 base at V and 9 bases at J, with 12 bases in the middle. In the original processing: Amplification from reference gene primers served as the basis for estimated nucleated cell counts. The assay was immunoSEQ multiplex PCR, and TCRdb's table has in-frame clones only and misses some. V and J calls and clone size are copied from that table; D and trimming were computed from the DNA. Of about 220,000 clones listed, roughly 82% are singletons. The chain is built from TRBV4-1 and TRBJ1-1; D ambiguous. The sample was peripheral blood. This TCR was sampled from a woman aged 70 to 79 with acute or convalescent COVID-19. CDR3 nucleotide sequence: TGCGCCAGCAGCCAAGTCCAGGACTTTCAAGCTTTCTTT. It encodes CASSQVQDFQAFF.